This T cell receptor (beta chain) originates from a study of regulatory and conventional T cells in RAG deficiency. The study, taken as a whole, reports: In Omenn syndrome, Treg and Tconv repertoires overlapped >80%. Treg unique TCR beta sequences were 80 to 100-fold fewer in Omenn syndrome and CID/AS patients than controls. RAG-deficient patients showed markedly lower Shannon entropy and higher Simpson indices than control T-cell subsets.

Conventional CD4+ T cells were sorted from blood as CD25-low CD127-high cells. Measured with immunoSEQ multiplex PCR; TCRdb has only the in-frame clones, and not every one. The sample consists of fewer than 15,000 clones, about 92% of them appearing once. As to this clone: Its specificity is not known.

The same data also contributed to another study, on regulatory T cells. That report notes: Primers: 52 TRBV forward and 13 TRBJ reverse. Skewed V and J usage and few unique V-J pairs marked patient repertoires, most in Tregs.

Input material: CD4+ effector T cells sorted from blood. The clonotype comes from a human donor in good health.

The chain's CDR3 is CASGLVLGQDLMNTEAFF. CDR3 sequence (DNA): TGTGCTAGTGGTTTGGTATTGGGACAGGACCTAATGAACACTGAAGCTTTCTTT. This sequence joins TRBV12-5 and TRBJ1-1; 8 bases match TRBD1. CDR3 length: 18 amino acids. In germline, CDR1 is LGHNT, CDR2 FRNRAP. Germline trimming cut 0 bases from V and 0 bases from J; bases unmatched to any gene: 9.